Sequencing of this T cell receptor (beta chain) was carried out in a study of OX40 agonist ivuxolimab in advanced cancers. Across the whole study: Hepatocellular carcinoma, melanoma, renal cell or head and neck cancer occurred in dose-escalation patients. Participants averaged around 60 years of age (range roughly 23 to 79) and were over 75% male.

Autoimmune disease history or systemic immunosuppression excluded patients. Germline V CDR1 and CDR2: MGHRA, YSYEKL. With 4 bases clipped from V and 4 bases from J, the junction kept 6 bases outside the gene matches. CDR3 length: 15 residues. About this clone: Its antigen is not identified.

Study findings and constraints: By week 6 at 0.1 to 3.0 mg/kg, blood CD4+ and CD8+ T cells had expanded clonally.

Profiling relied on immunoSEQ multiplex PCR, and the TCRdb table lists in-frame clones only, not all of them. The repertoire holds tens of thousands of clones, roughly 94% seen once, with around 16% in the top ten. The material sequenced was CD4+ or CD8+ T cells sorted from blood, taken in a trial of the OX40 agonist ivuxolimab. This receptor was obtained from an adult with an advanced solid tumor such as melanoma, head and neck, liver or kidney cancer. The chain carries TRBV4-1 and TRBJ1-1; 10 nucleotides line up with TRBD1. As DNA, the CDR3 is TGCGCCAGCAGCCCGTGGACAGGGGGGGGCACTGAAGCTTTCTTT. Amino acids: CASSPWTGGGTEAFF.